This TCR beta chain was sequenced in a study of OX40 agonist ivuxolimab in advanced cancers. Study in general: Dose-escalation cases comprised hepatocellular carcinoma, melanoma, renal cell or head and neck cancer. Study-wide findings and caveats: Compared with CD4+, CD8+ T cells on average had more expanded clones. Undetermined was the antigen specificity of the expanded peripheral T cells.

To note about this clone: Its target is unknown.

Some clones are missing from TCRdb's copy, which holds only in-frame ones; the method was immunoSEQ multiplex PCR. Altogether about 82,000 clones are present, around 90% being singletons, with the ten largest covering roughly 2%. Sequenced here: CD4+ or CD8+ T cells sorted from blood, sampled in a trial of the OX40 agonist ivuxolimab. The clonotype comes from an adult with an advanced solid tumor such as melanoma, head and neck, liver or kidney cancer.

The CDR3 nucleotides read TGCGCCAGCAGACTAGCGGGAATCAACGAGCAGTACTTC. Its translation is CASRLAGINEQYF. The chain is built from TRBV5-1 and TRBJ2-5; 10 nucleotides line up with TRBD2. The end of the DNA fits TRBJ2-7 better, so the J call may be wrong. Germline V gene sequence: CDR1 SGHRS, CDR2 YFSETQ. The length of the CDR3 is 13 residues.